Shown below are 28 T cell receptor beta chains from a single sample sequenced in a study of vaccination and CD4 T cells after COVID-19. Sequencing of DNA taken from cultured CD4+ T cells relied on the Oncomine TCR Beta short-read assay. From the PCR reads, TCRdb called clonotypes with MiXCR, one entry per CDR3 protein. This sample has 12,000 or so distinct CDR3 sequences, with more than 25% found just once. The antigens of these receptors remain unknown. Treatment described: roughly ten-day PBMC culture with coronavirus spike peptide pools or control peptides (ViraFEST assay). The sample was cultured CD4+ T cells from blood. The receptors were gathered from a human donor with COVID-19.

This sequence joins TRBV19 and TRBJ2-3, with D possibly being TRBD2 (6 bases). Germline assignment: CDR1 LNHDA and CDR2 SQIVND (reference sequence). This CDR3 is 11 amino acids long. The CDR3, as DNA: TGTCCGAGGGTCCGAGGGGAGGCGCAGTATTTT. Translated: CPRVRGEAQYF.

The chain employs TRBV9 and TRBJ1-1; unclear D gene. The CDR3 is 15 residues long. The V gene's germline CDR1 is SGDLS and CDR2 YYNGEE. The germline V and J ends were trimmed by 0 bases and 0 bases, with 9 bases remaining between them. The CDR3 region has the DNA TGTGCCAGCAGCGTAGACCACGCGATGAACACTGAAGCTTTCTTT. Its protein is CASSVDHAMNTEAFF.

The CDR3 DNA sequence: TGCAGTGCTAGAATCGCAGGGTATGAGCAGTTCTTC. Residues: CSARIAGYEQFF. This chain links TRBV20-1 with TRBJ2-1, with D perhaps TRBD1 (5 bases). CDR1 and CDR2 from the germline V gene are DFQATT and SNEGSKA (reference sequence). This CDR3 has 12 residues. V lost 2 bases, J lost 8 bases, and 10 bases lay in between.

This clonotype occurred once. The chain employs TRBV12-3 or TRBV12-4 and TRBJ1-1; D gene ambiguous. This CDR3 region has 17 residues. V lost 0 bases to trimming and J lost 1 base, with 15 bases between them. The DNA of the CDR3 is TGTGCCAGCAGTTTAGCCCCCATGGGGTTGGGGAACACTGAAGCTTTCTTT. This gives the protein CASSLAPMGLGNTEAFF.

This chain's CDR3 is CASTKRRGADTGELFF. The CDR3 DNA reads TGCGCCAGCACCAAGAGGAGGGGGGCGGACACCGGGGAGCTGTTTTTT. The chain uses TRBV5-1 and TRBJ2-2; D tentatively fits TRBD1 or TRBD2 (6 bases each). Trimming removed 6 bases at V and 3 bases at J, with 18 bases between. The CDR3 spans 16 residues. In germline, CDR1 is SGHRS, CDR2 YFSETQ.

This clonotype was seen more than once but under ten times. The chain employs TRBV20-1 and TRBJ2-5, with 11 nucleotides matching TRBD2. Germline V gene sequence: CDR1 DFQATT, CDR2 SNEGSKA (reference sequence). The J segment lost 5 bases and the V segment lost 5 bases, leaving 4 bases of the junction unmatched. This CDR3 is built from 13 residues. CDR3 nucleotide sequence: TGCAGTGCTTTAGCGGGGGGGACGGAGACCCAGTACTTC. Amino acids: CSALAGGTETQYF.

The CDR3 DNA reads TGCAGTGCCTCCCGGCAGGGGTCGCGAGAGCAGTACTTC. Residues: CSASRQGSREQYF. The chain employs TRBV20-1 and TRBJ2-7; perhaps TRBD1 as D (6 bases). This CDR3 has 13 amino acids. Germline CDR1 DFQATT, CDR2 SNEGSKA (reference sequence). V was pared by 6 bases and J by 7 bases, with 19 bases between.

The chain joins TRBV5-1 to TRBJ2-7; 10 bases map to TRBD1. Germline-derived CDR1 and CDR2 are SGHRS and YFSETQ. This CDR3 contains 17 residues. The junction had 11 bases not matched to a gene; V was cut back by 0 bases and J by 5 bases. Here the CDR3 DNA reads TGCGCCAGCAGCTTGGGGGACAGGGGCCCCTCAGGGAACGAGCAGTACTTC. The encoded protein is CASSLGDRGPSGNEQYF.

V and J are TRBV6-1 and TRBJ2-2; D not certain. Germline V gives CDR1 MNHNS, CDR2 SASEGT. Trimming left V 4 bases short and J 3 bases short, with 6 bases between. The CDR3 spans 13 residues. CDR3 coding DNA: TGTGCCAGCAGTGGTCCTTACACCGGGGAGCTGTTTTTT. It translates to CASSGPYTGELFF.

V gene TRBV9 combines with J gene TRBJ2-1, with a tentative D call TRBD2 (5 bases). V dropped 0 bases and J dropped 2 bases, with 9 bases sitting between them. In germline, CDR1 is SGDLS, CDR2 YYNGEE. CDR3 length equals 15 residues. DNA of the CDR3: TGTGCCAGCAGCGTAGGTAGCGTCACCTACAATGAGCAGTTCTTC. It specifies CASSVGSVTYNEQFF.

The chain is built from TRBV10-1 and TRBJ1-2; D unresolved. The CDR3 covers 13 residues. The germline V gene has CDR1 WNHNN and CDR2 SYGVQD (reference sequence). Trimming removed 3 bases from V and 8 bases from J, with 13 bases in between. The chain's CDR3 is CASSEGFGLGYTF. CDR3 in DNA: TGCGCCAGCAGTGAAGGGTTCGGGCTGGGCTACACCTTC.

The chain employs TRBV12-3 or TRBV12-4 and TRBJ2-2, with 7 bases matching TRBD1. The V segment lost 6 bases and the J segment 5 bases; nucleotides outside the gene matches: 6. The CDR3 contains 14 residues. Here the CDR3 reads CASSQTGYTGELFF. The DNA for the CDR3 is TGTGCCAGCAGCCAGACAGGGTATACCGGGGAGCTGTTTTTT.

This clonotype was detected a few times. This chain links TRBV19 with TRBJ2-5; D remains unclear. Germline loops: CDR1 LNHDA, CDR2 SQIVND (reference sequence). V lost 0 bases to trimming and J lost 5 bases, with 4 bases between them. The CDR3 is 12 amino acids. The CDR3 DNA follows: TGTGCCAGTAGTATAGACACGGAGACCCAGTACTTC. Protein: CASSIDTETQYF.

The table lists this clonotype with a few counts. The CDR3: CASRKTGGEQYF. In DNA form, the CDR3 reads TGTGCCAGCAGAAAGACAGGGGGGGAGCAGTACTTC. This sequence joins TRBV2 and TRBJ2-7; 9 bases line up with TRBD1. This CDR3 has 12 amino acids. Unmatched junction bases numbered 4, after V lost 6 bases and J lost 7 bases. Germline values: CDR1 SNHLY, CDR2 FYNNEI.

The V call is TRBV5-1, the J call TRBJ1-2; TRBD1 matches 9 bases. This CDR3 has 16 residues. V shed 4 bases, J shed 8 bases, and the junction held 15 bases outside the gene matches. Germline CDR1 reads SGHRS; CDR2 reads YFSETQ. The CDR3 nucleotides are TGCGCCAGCAGCGCGGGGGGACAGGGCAATTTCTACGGCTACACCTTC. Translating it yields CASSAGGQGNFYGYTF.

This clonotype was seen a few times. This chain uses TRBV7-2 with TRBJ1-1, with a weak D call TRBD1 (6 bases). CDR3 size: 16 residues. Trimming stripped 1 base from V and 5 bases from J, with 17 bases between. The germline CDR1 and CDR2 sequences are SGHTA and FQGNSA. CDR3 residues: CASSLVLRQGRTEAFF. CDR3 nucleotide sequence: TGTGCCAGCAGCTTAGTACTAAGGCAGGGGAGGACTGAAGCTTTCTTT.

The chain couples TRBV6-8 to TRBJ1-5; no firm D call. The CDR3 spans 11 residues. The V end lost 5 bases, the J end lost 4 bases, and 3 bases lay between the germline ends. Germline V lookup: CDR1 MNHGY, CDR2 SAAAGT. Here the CDR3 reads CASSANQPQHF. Here the CDR3 DNA reads TGTGCCAGCAGTGCAAATCAGCCCCAGCATTTT.

The chain combines TRBV7-2 with TRBJ1-1; D perhaps matches TRBD1 (5 bases). Trimming took off 5 bases at V and 4 bases at J, with 11 bases between the two ends. CDR1 SGHTA and CDR2 FQGNSA come from the germline V gene. The CDR3 contains 13 residues. CDR3: CASSLRQITEAFF. Written as DNA, the CDR3 is TGTGCCAGCAGCCTAAGACAGATCACTGAAGCTTTCTTT.

The chain recombines TRBV6-2 or TRBV6-3 with TRBJ2-7; the D is unclear. Trimming shortened V by 0 bases and J by 9 bases, and 9 bases separated the two germline ends. This CDR3 region has 12 residues. The germline CDR1 and CDR2 sequences are MNHEY and SVGEGT. The CDR3 is CASSYSDGAQYF. In DNA, the CDR3 is TGTGCCAGCAGTTACTCCGATGGAGCGCAGTACTTC.

The chain has TRBV20-1 and TRBJ2-2, with a tentative D call TRBD1 (6 bases). In germline, CDR1 is DFQATT, CDR2 SNEGSKA (reference sequence). Trimming took 0 bases from V and 5 from J, leaving 13 bases between them. This CDR3 region has 15 residues. The CDR3 DNA reads TGCAGTGCTAGAGATAACAGGGAAAGTACCGGGGAGCTGTTTTTT. It encodes CSARDNRESTGELFF.

The J gene is TRBJ1-5, the V gene TRBV19, with D perhaps TRBD1 (6 bases). Trimming took off 3 bases at V and 0 bases at J, with 15 bases between the two ends. Germline assignment: CDR1 LNHDA and CDR2 SQIVND (reference sequence). CDR3 length equals 17 residues. The CDR3 region is CASSITGLRISNQPQHF. For the CDR3, the DNA is TGTGCCAGTAGTATCACAGGGCTGAGGATTAGCAATCAGCCCCAGCATTTT.

The V and J genes are TRBV5-1 and TRBJ2-3, with TRBD1 as a possible D gene (5 bases). The ends were cut back, 0 bases at V and 3 bases at J, with 8 bases in the middle. Germline V gives CDR1 SGHRS, CDR2 YFSETQ. This CDR3 is 14 amino acids long. CDR3 loop: CASSLEGVTDTQYF. As DNA, the CDR3 is TGCGCCAGCAGCTTGGAAGGGGTTACAGATACGCAGTATTTT.

This clonotype is medium-sized within its sample. This rearrangement joins TRBV15 to TRBJ1-1, with D possibly being TRBD1 (5 bases). Germline V gene lookup returns CDR1 LNHNV and CDR2 YYDKDF (reference sequence). The V gene lost 0 bases and the J gene lost 1 base, with 12 bases spanning the gap. This CDR3 is built from 16 residues. The CDR3 nucleotides read TGTGCCACCAGCAGAGATCGCCTCCAGGGGAACACTGAAGCTTTCTTT. It codes for CATSRDRLQGNTEAFF.

This clonotype was seen a handful of times. The chain employs TRBV19 and TRBJ2-3; TRBD1 matches 8 bases. CDR3 size: 21 residues. Trimming at V came to 3 bases and at J to 1 base, leaving 21 bases not matched to a gene. Germline V gene sequence: CDR1 LNHDA, CDR2 SQIVND (reference sequence). This chain's CDR3 is CASSMITFGQGIRSGTDTQYF. CDR3 DNA: TGTGCCAGTAGTATGATTACCTTCGGACAGGGAATCCGATCTGGCACAGATACGCAGTATTTT.

V is TRBV28 and J is TRBJ1-6; D gene ambiguous. With 3 bases removed from V and 17 bases from J, the gap between germline ends came to 20 bases. The CDR3 spans 14 residues. Germline V gene sequence: CDR1 MDHEN, CDR2 SYDVKM. The CDR3: CASSFSRVGEVIHF. CDR3 bases: TGTGCCAGCAGTTTCTCGCGGGTTGGAGAGGTTATCCACTTT.

This sequence joins TRBV23-1 and TRBJ1-1; D gene uncertain. TRBV23-1 has ORF status, its function being uncertain. The CDR3 sequence is 15 residues long. V lost 3 bases and J lost 0, with 11 bases in between. CDR3 in DNA: TGCGCCAGCAGTCAGCCGGAAAGAATGAACACTGAAGCTTTCTTT. The encoded protein is CASSQPERMNTEAFF.

In this sample, this clonotype turned up a few times. The chain links TRBV7-3 to TRBJ1-2, with TRBD1 identical over 8 bases. The germline V gene encodes CDR1 SGHTA and CDR2 FQGTGA. The ends lost 5 bases at V and 7 bases at J; junction bases unmatched: 9. The CDR3 is 14 amino acids. CDR3 protein: CASSGYRGWSGYTF. As DNA, the CDR3 is TGTGCCAGCAGCGGGTACAGGGGGTGGTCTGGCTACACCTTC.

This clonotype was observed once. The rearrangement uses TRBV5-4 and TRBJ2-1; D is undetermined. The V and J ends lost 4 bases and 5 bases respectively, with 7 bases between them. The CDR3 has 12 residues. The V gene's germline CDR1 is SGHNT and CDR2 YYREEE (reference sequence). CDR3 bases: TGTGCCAGCAGCCCACAGAACAATGAGCAGTTCTTC. This encodes CASSPQNNEQFF.